Listed below are T cell receptor delta chains from one sample, sequenced in a study of gamma-delta T cells after stem cell transplantation. TCRdb re-identified clones in the RT-PCR reads via CATT. This sample yields roughly 760 delta-chain clones, of which 18% are seen a single time; just over 60% belongs to the top ten. Sequences were obtained from gamma-delta T cells. All receptors derive from a human donor. It is not recorded whose cells these are; they may come from a transplant donor. The CDR3 runs from the conserved cysteine through the conserved F or W. The D gene is left open where the match is weak. Size values are once, few and many counts, or a class for expanded clones, and some rows have none.

V gene: TRDV2
D gene: NA
CDR3 length: 14
clone size: NA
J gene: TRDJ1
CDR3 protein: CACDPMGETDKLIF
CDR3 DNA: TGTGCCTGTGACCCCATGGGTGAGACCGATAAACTCATCTTT

V gene: TRDV3
D gene: NA
CDR3 length: 14
clone size: hyperexpanded
J gene: TRDJ1
CDR3 protein: CALSSYDLGDKLIF
CDR3 DNA: TGTGCCCTCTCCTCCTACGACCTGGGGGATAAACTCATCTTT

V gene: TRDV2
D gene: TRDD3
CDR3 length: 18
clone size: few
J gene: TRDJ1
CDR3 protein: CACDPLQTGGYPTDKLIF
CDR3 DNA: TGTGCCTGTGACCCTCTTCAGACTGGGGGATATCCCACCGATAAACTCATCTTT

V gene: TRDV2
D gene: TRDD3
CDR3 length: 18
clone size: NA
J gene: TRDJ1
CDR3 protein: CACDTVVLGDRPPDKLIF
CDR3 DNA: TGTGCCTGTGACACCGTCGTACTGGGGGATAGACCTCCCGATAAACTCATCTTT

V gene: TRDV1
D gene: TRDD3
CDR3 length: 21
clone size: few
J gene: TRDJ1
CDR3 protein: CALGEMGLLRPFGGYTDKLIF
CDR3 DNA: TGTGCTCTTGGGGAAATGGGCCTCCTACGCCCCTTTGGGGGATACACCGATAAACTCATCTTT

V gene: TRDV2
D gene: TRDD3
CDR3 length: 18
clone size: few
J gene: TRDJ3
CDR3 protein: CACEPLGESSWDTRQMFF
CDR3 DNA: TGTGCCTGTGAGCCGCTGGGGGAAAGCTCCTGGGACACCCGACAGATGTTTTTC

V gene: TRDV1
D gene: NA
CDR3 length: 14
clone size: NA
J gene: TRDJ1
CDR3 protein: CALESSRYTDKLIF
CDR3 DNA: TGTGCTCTTGAGAGTTCTCGGTACACCGATAAACTCATCTTT

V gene: TRDV2
D gene: NA
CDR3 length: 21
clone size: few
J gene: TRDJ3
CDR3 protein: CACDTPVPGGESSWDTRQMFF
CDR3 DNA: TGTGCCTGTGACACCCCCGTACCGGGGGGGGAAAGCTCCTGGGACACCCGACAGATGTTTTTC

V gene: TRDV2
D gene: NA
CDR3 length: 20
clone size: large
J gene: TRDJ3
CDR3 protein: CACDKTEGTLSSWDTRQMFF
CDR3 DNA: TGTGCCTGTGACAAAACGGAGGGGACTTTAAGCTCCTGGGACACCCGACAGATGTTTTTC

V gene: TRDV1
D gene: TRDD3
CDR3 length: 23
clone size: few
J gene: TRDJ1
CDR3 protein: CALGELDLPNYDWGIPFTDKLIF
CDR3 DNA: TGTGCTCTTGGGGAACTGGACTTACCCAATTATGACTGGGGGATACCGTTCACCGATAAACTCATCTTT

V gene: TRDV2
D gene: TRDD3
CDR3 length: 17
clone size: few
J gene: TRDJ1
CDR3 protein: CACVLLGDTGITDKLIF
CDR3 DNA: TGTGCCTGTGTGTTGTTGGGGGATACTGGGATCACCGATAAACTCATCTTT

V gene: TRDV2
D gene: TRDD3
CDR3 length: 19
clone size: NA
J gene: TRDJ1
CDR3 protein: CACDPTSALGDTYTDKLIF
CDR3 DNA: TGTGCCTGTGACCCCACGTCGGCCCTGGGGGATACGTACACCGATAAACTCATCTTT

V gene: TRDV1
D gene: NA
CDR3 length: 14
clone size: NA
J gene: TRDJ1
CDR3 protein: CALMSSLYTDKLIF
CDR3 DNA: TGTGCTCTGATGAGTTCCCTTTACACCGATAAACTCATCTTT

V gene: TRDV2
D gene: TRDD3
CDR3 length: 20
clone size: few
J gene: TRDJ3
CDR3 protein: CACERVLGDTSSWDTRQMFF
CDR3 DNA: TGTGCCTGTGAACGAGTACTGGGGGATACAAGCTCCTGGGACACCCGACAGATGTTTTTC